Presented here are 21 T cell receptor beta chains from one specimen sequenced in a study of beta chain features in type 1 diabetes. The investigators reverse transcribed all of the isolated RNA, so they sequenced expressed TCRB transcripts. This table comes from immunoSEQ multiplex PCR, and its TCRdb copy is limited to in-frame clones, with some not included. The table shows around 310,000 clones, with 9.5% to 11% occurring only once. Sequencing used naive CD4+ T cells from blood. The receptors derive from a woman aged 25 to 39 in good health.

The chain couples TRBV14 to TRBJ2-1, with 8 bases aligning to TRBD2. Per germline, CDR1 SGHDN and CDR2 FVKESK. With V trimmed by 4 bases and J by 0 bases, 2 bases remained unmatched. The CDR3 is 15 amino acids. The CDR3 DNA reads TGTGCCAGCAGCCCCAGCGGGAGCTCCTACAATGAGCAGTTCTTC. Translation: CASSPSGSSYNEQFF.

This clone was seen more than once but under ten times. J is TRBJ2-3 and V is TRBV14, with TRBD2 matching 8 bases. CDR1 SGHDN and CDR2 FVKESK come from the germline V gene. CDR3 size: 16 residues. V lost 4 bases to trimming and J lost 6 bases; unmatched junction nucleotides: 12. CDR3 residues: CASSPQPGLVVDTQYF. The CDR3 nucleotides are TGTGCCAGCAGCCCTCAACCGGGACTAGTTGTGGATACGCAGTATTTT.

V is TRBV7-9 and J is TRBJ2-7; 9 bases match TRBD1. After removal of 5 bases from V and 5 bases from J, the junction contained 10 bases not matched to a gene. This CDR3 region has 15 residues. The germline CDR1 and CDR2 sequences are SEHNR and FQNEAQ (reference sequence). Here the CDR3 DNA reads TGTGCCAGCAGCCCACGGACAGGGGATTGGCACGAGCAGTACTTC. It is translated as CASSPRTGDWHEQYF. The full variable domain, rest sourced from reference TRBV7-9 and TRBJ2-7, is DTGVSQNPRHKITKRGQNVTFRCDPISEHNRLYWYRQTLGQGPEFLTYFQNEAQLEKSRLLSDRFSAERPKGSFSTLEIQRTEQGDSAMYLCASSPRTGDWHEQYFGPGTRLTVT.

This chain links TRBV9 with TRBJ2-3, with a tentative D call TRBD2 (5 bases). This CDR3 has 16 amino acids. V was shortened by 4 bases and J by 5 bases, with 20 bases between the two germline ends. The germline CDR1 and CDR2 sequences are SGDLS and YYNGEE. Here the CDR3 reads CASSQTLSGGGDTQYF. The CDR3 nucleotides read TGTGCCAGCAGCCAAACCCTGAGCGGAGGAGGAGATACGCAGTATTTT.

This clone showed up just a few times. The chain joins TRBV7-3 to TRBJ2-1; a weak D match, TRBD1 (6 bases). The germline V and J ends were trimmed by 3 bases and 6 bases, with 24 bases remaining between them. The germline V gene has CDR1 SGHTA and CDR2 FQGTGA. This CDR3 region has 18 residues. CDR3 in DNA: TGTGCCAGCAGCTTGACGTCAGGGGTGCTACGCTCCCCCAATGAGCAGTTCTTC. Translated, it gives CASSLTSGVLRSPNEQFF.

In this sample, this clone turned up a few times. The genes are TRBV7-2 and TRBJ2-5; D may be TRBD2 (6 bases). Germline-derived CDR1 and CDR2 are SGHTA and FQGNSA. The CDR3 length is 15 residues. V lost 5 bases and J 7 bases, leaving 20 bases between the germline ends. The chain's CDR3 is CASSPGGSSIRTQYF. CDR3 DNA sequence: TGTGCCAGCAGCCCTGGAGGGAGCTCCATACGGACCCAGTACTTC.

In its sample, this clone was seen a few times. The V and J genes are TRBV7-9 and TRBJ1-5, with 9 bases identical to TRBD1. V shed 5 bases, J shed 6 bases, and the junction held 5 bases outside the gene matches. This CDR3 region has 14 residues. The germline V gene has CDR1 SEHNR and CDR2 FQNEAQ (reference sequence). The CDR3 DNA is TGTGCCAGCAGCCCCGGGACAGGGTTTCAGCCCCAGCATTTT. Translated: CASSPGTGFQPQHF.

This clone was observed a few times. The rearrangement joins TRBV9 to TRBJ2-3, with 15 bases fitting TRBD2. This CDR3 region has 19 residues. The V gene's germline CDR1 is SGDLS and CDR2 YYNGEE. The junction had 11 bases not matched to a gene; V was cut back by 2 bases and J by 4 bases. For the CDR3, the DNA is TGTGCCAGCAGCGTCGAGACTACGGGACTAGCGGGAGGCTCAGATACGCAGTATTTT. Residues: CASSVETTGLAGGSDTQYF.

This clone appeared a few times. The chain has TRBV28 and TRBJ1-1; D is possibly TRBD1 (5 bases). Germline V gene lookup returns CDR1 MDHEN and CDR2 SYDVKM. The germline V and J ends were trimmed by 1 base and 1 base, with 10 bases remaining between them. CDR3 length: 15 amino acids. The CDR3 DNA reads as TGTGCCAGCAGTTTATATCGCAGGGCGAACACTGAAGCTTTCTTT. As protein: CASSLYRRANTEAFF.

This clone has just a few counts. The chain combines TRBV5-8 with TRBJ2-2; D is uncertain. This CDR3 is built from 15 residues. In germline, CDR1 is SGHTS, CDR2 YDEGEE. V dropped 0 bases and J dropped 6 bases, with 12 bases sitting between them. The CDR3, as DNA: TGTGCCAGCAGCTTGGCCCTAGTTAGACCCGGGGAGCTGTTTTTT. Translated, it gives CASSLALVRPGELFF.

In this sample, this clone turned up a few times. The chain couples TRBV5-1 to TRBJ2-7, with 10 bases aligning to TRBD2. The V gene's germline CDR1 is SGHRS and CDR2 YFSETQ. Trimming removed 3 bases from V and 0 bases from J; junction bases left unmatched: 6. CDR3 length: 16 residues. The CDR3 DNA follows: TGCGCCAGCAGCTCCTTGGAGCGGGGGGGCTCCTACGAGCAGTACTTC. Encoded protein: CASSSLERGGSYEQYF.

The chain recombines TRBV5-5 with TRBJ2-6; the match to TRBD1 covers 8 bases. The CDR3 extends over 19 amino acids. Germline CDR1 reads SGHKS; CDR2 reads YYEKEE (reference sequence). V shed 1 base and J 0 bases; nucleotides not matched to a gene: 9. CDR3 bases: TGTGCCAGCAGCTTGAAGGGACAGGAGAGTGTCTCTGGGGCCAACGTCCTGACTTTC. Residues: CASSLKGQESVSGANVLTF.

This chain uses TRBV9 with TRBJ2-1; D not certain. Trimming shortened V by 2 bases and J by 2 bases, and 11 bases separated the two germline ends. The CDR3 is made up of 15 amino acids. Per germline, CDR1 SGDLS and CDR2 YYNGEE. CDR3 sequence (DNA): TGTGCCAGCAGCGTCGGTCCTGAAGCCTACAATGAGCAGTTCTTC. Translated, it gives CASSVGPEAYNEQFF.

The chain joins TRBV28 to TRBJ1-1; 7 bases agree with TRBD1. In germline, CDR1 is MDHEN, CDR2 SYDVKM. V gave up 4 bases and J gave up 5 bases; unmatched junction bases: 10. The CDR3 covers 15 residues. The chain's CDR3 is CASSSPQTGRTEAFF. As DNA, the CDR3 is TGTGCCAGCAGTTCCCCTCAGACAGGGCGAACTGAAGCTTTCTTT.

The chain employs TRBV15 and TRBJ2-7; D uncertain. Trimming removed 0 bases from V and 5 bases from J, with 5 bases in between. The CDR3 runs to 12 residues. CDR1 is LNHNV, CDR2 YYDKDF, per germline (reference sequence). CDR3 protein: CATSRELNEQYF. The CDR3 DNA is TGTGCCACCAGCAGAGAGCTAAACGAGCAGTACTTC.

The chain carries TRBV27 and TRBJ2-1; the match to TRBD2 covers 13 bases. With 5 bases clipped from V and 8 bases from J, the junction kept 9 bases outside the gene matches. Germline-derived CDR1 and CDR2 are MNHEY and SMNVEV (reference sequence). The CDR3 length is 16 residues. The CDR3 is CASSPRTSGSPYEQFF. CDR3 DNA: TGTGCCAGCAGTCCGCGGACTAGCGGGAGTCCGTATGAGCAGTTCTTC.

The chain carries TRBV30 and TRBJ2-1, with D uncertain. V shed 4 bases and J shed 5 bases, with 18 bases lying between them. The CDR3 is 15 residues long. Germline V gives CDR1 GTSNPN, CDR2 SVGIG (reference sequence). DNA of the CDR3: TGTGCCTGGAATGGTCTTGCTGCGCGCCACAATGAGCAGTTCTTC. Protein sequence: CAWNGLAARHNEQFF.

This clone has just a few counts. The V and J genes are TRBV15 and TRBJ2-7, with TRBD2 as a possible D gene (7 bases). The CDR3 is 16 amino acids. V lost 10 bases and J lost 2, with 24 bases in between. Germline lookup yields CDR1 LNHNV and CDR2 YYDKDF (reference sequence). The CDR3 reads CASYTFPRGGPYEQYF. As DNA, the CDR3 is TGTGCCAGCTATACTTTCCCGAGGGGGGGGCCCTACGAGCAGTACTTC.

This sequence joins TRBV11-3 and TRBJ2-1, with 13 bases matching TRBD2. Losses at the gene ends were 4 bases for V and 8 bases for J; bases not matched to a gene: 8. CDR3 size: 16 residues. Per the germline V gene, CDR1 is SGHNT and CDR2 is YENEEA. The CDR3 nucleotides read TGTGCCAGCAGCTCCCAGACTAGCGGGAGGAGCTATGAGCAGTTCTTC. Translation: CASSSQTSGRSYEQFF. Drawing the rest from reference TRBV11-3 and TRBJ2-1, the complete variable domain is EAGVVQSPRYKIIEKKQPVAFWCNPISGHNTLYWYLQNLGQGPELLIRYENEEAVDDSQLPKDRFSAERLKGVDSTLKIQPAELGDSAVYLCASSSQTSGRSYEQFFGPGTRLTVL.

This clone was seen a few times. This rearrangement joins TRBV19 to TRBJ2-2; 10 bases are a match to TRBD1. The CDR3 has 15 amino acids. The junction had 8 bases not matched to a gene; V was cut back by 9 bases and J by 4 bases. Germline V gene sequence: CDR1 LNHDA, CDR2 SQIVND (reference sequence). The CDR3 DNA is TGTGCCAGCCGAAGTAGGACAGGGGGCACCGGGGAGCTGTTTTTT. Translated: CASRSRTGGTGELFF. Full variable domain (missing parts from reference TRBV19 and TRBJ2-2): DGGITQSPKYLFRKEGQNVTLSCEQNLNHDAMYWYRQDPGQGLRLIYYSQIVNDFQKGDIAEGYSVSREKKESFPLTVTSAQKNPTAFYLCASRSRTGGTGELFFGEGSRLTVL.

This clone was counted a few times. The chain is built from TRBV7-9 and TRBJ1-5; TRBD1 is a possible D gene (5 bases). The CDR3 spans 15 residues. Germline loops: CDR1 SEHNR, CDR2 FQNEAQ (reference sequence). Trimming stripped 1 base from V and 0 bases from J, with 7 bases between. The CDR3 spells CASSLGTSSNQPQHF. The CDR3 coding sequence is TGTGCCAGCAGCTTAGGGACATCTAGCAATCAGCCCCAGCATTTT. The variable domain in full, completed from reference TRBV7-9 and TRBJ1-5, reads DTGVSQNPRHKITKRGQNVTFRCDPISEHNRLYWYRQTLGQGPEFLTYFQNEAQLEKSRLLSDRFSAERPKGSFSTLEIQRTEQGDSAMYLCASSLGTSSNQPQHFGDGTRLSIL.